This T cell receptor beta chain originates from a study of T cells after yellow fever vaccination. Study information: Fractions containing few cells were prepared with SMART-Seq v4 Ultra Low Input.

This clonotype has just a few counts. Its cognate antigen is unknown. Broader study findings: Secondary responses were weaker yet peaked faster, day 5 versus 15. Most clones from primary vaccination resurfaced after the booster (under 97% CD4, approximately 88% CD8).

Researchers made TCR cDNA using 5'RACE template switching, and this step added a universal primer site and UMIs. MiXCR, run by TCRdb on the 5' RACE reads, gives a single entry per CDR3 protein. In the table there are about 510,000 distinct CDR3 sequences, 21% of which are singletons. The clonotype originates from a young man who received the YFV17D yellow fever vaccine. Sequenced here: PBMCs, sampled roughly 20 days after the first yellow fever vaccination.

The CDR3 spells CASAGQPSYQPQHF. Here the CDR3 DNA reads TGTGCCAGCGCGGGACAGCCTTCTTATCAGCCCCAGCATTTT. V is TRBV5-6 and J is TRBJ1-5; 7 bases fit TRBD1. The CDR3 consists of 14 residues. V shed 7 bases, J shed 5 bases, and the junction held 9 bases outside the gene matches. CDR1 and CDR2 (germline): SGHDT, YYEEEE. Full variable domain (rest looked up from reference TRBV5-6 and TRBJ1-5): DAGVTQSPTHLIKTRGQQVTLRCSPKSGHDTVSWYQQALGQGPQFIFQYYEEEERQRGNFPDRFSGHQFPNYSSELNVNALLLGDSALYLCASAGQPSYQPQHFGDGTRLSIL.